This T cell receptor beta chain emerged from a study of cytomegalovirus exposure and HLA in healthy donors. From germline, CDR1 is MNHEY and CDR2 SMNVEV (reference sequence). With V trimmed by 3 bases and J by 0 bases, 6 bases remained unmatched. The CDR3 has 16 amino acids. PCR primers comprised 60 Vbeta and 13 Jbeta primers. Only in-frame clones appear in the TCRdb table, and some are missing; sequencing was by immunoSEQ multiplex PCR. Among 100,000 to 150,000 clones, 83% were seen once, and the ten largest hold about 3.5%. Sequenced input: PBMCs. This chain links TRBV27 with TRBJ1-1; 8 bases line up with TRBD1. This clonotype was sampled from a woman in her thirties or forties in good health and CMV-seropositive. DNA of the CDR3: TGTGCCAGCAGTTTGAACAGGGGGTACATGAACACTGAAGCTTTCTTT. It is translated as CASSLNRGYMNTEAFF.